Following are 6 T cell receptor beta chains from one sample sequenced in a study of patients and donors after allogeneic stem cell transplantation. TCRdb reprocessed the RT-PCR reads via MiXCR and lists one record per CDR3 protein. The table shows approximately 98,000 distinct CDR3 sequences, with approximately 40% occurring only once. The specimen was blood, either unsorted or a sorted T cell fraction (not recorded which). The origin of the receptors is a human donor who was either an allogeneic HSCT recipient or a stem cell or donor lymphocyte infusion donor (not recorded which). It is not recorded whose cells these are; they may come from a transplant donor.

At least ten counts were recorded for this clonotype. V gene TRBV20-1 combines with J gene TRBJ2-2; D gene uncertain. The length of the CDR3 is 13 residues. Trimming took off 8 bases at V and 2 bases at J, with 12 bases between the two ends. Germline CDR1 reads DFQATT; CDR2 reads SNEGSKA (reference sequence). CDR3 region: CSPRHFNTGELFF. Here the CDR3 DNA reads TGCAGTCCCCGACACTTCAACACCGGGGAGCTGTTTTTT.

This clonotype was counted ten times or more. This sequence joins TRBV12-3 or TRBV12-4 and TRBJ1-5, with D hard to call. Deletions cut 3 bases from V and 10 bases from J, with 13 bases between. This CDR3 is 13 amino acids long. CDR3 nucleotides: TGTGCCAGCAGTTTCGGGTCCTCGATCCCCCAGCATTTT. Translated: CASSFGSSIPQHF.

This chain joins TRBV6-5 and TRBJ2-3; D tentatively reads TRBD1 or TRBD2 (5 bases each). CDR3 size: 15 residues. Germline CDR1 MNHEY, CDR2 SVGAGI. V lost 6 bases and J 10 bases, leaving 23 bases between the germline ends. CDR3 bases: TGTGCCAGCAGCTGCTATGCCCGGTCGGGACCAGCGCAGTATTTT. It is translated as CASSCYARSGPAQYF.

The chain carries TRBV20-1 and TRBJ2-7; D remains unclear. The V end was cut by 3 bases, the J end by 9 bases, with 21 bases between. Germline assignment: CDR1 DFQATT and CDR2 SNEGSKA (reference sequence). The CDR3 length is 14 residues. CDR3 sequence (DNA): TGCAGTGCTAGTACTTCGCCGGCCCCGAAGGGGCAGTACTTC. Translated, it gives CSASTSPAPKGQYF.

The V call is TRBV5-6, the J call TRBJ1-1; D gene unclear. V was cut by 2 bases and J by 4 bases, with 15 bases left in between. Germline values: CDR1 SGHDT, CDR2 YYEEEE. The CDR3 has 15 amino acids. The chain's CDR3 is CASSFFSTVVTEAFF. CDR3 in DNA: TGTGCCAGCAGCTTTTTTTCGACTGTTGTCACTGAAGCTTTCTTT.

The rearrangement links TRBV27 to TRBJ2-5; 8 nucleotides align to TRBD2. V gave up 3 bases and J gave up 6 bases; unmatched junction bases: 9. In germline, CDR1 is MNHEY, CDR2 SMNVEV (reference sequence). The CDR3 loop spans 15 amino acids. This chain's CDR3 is CASSFVPGGPQTQYF. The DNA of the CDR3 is TGTGCCAGCAGTTTCGTCCCGGGAGGGCCGCAGACCCAGTACTTC.